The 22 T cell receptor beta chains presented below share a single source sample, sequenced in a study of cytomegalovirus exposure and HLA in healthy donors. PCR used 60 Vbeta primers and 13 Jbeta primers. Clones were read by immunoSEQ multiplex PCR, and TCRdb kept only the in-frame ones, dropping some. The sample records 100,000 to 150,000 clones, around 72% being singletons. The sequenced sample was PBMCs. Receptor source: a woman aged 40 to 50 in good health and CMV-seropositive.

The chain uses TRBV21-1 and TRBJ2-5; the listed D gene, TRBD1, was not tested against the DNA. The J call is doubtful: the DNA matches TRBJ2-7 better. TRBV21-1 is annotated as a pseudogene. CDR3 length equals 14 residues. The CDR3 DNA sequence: TGTGCCAGCAGCAAAGCCTTTGACATTTACGAGCAGTACTTC. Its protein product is CASSKAFDIYEQYF.

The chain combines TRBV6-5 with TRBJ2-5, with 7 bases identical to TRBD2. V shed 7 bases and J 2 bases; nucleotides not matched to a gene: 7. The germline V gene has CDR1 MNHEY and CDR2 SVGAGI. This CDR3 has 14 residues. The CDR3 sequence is CASIGGGGQETQYF. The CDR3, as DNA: TGTGCCAGCATTGGGGGGGGAGGGCAAGAGACCCAGTACTTC.

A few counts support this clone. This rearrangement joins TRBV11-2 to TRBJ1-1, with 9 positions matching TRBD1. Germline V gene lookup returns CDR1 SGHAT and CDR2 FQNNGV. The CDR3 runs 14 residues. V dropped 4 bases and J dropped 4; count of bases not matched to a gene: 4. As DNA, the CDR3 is TGTGCCAGCAGCTCCGGGACAGGGCTCACTGAAGCTTTCTTT. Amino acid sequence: CASSSGTGLTEAFF.

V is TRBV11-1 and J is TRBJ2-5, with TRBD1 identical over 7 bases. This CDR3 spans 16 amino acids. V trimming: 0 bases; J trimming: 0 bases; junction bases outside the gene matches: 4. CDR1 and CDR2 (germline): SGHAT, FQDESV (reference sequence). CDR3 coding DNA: TGTGCCAGCAGCTTAGCCGACAGGGACAACCAAGAGACCCAGTACTTC. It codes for CASSLADRDNQETQYF.

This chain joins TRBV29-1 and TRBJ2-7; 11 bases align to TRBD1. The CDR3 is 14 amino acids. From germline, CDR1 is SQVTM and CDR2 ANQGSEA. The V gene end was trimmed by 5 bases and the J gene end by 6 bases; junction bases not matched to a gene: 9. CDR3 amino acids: CSVIAGTGGSEQYF. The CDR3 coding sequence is TGCAGCGTTATTGCCGGGACAGGGGGAAGCGAGCAGTACTTC.

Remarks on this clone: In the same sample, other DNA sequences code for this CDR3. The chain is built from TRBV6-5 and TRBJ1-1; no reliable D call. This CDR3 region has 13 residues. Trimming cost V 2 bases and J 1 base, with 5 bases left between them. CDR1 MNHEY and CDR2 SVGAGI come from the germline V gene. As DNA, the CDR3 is TGTGCCAGCAGTTACGCAGAGAACACTGAAGCTTTCTTT. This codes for CASSYAENTEAFF.

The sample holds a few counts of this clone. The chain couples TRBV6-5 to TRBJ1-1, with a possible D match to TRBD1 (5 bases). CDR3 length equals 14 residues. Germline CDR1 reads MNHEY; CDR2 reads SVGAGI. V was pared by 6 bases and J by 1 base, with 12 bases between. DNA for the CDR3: TGTGCCAGCAGAGTCAGGGTAGGGAACACTGAAGCTTTCTTT. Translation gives CASRVRVGNTEAFF.

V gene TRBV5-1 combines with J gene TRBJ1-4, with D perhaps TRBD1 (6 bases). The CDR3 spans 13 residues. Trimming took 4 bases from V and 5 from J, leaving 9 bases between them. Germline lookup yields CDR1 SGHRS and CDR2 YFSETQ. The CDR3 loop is CASSPTGNEKLFF. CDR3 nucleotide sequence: TGCGCCAGCAGCCCAACAGGGAATGAAAAACTGTTTTTT.

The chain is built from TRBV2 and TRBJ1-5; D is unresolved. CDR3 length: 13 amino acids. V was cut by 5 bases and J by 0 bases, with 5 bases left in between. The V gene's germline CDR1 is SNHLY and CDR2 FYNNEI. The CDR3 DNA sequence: TGTGCCAGCAGTCCCAATAGCAATCAGCCCCAGCATTTT. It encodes CASSPNSNQPQHF.

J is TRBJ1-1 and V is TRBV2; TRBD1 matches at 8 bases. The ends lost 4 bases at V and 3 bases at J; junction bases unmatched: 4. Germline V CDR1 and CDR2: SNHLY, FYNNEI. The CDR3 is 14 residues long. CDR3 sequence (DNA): TGTGCCAGCAGTGCAAGACAGGGGCACACTGAAGCTTTCTTT. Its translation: CASSARQGHTEAFF.

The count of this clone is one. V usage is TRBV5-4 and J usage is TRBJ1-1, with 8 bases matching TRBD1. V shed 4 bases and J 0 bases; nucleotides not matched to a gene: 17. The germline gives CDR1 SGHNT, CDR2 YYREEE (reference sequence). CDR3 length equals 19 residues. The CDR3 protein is CASSPGGRGQGGMNTEAFF. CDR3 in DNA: TGTGCCAGCAGCCCAGGAGGGAGAGGACAGGGCGGGATGAACACTGAAGCTTTCTTT.

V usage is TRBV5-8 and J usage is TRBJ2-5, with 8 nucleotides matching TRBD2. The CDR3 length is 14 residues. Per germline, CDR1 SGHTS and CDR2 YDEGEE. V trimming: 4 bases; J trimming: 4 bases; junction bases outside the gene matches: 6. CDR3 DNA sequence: TGTGCCAGCAGCCTAGCGGGCGGGCCAGAGACCCAGTACTTC. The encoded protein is CASSLAGGPETQYF.

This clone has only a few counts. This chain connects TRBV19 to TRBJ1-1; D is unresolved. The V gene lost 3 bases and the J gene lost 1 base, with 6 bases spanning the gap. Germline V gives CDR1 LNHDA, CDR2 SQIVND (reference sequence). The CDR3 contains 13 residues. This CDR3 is CASSMSGNTEAFF. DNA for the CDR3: TGTGCCAGTAGTATGTCAGGGAACACTGAAGCTTTCTTT.

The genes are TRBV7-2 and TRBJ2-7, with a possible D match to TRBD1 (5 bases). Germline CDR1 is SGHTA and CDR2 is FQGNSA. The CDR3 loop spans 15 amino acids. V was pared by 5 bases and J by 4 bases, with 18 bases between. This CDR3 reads CASSARTFQGYEQYF. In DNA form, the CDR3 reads TGTGCCAGCAGCGCCAGGACGTTTCAGGGATACGAGCAGTACTTC.

DNA of the CDR3: TGTGCCAGCAGCTTACGGCAGGGGGTGATCTACGAGCAGTACTTC. This sequence encodes CASSLRQGVIYEQYF. The chain recombines TRBV7-8 with TRBJ2-7; 7 bases line up with TRBD1. The CDR3 covers 15 residues. CDR1 SGHVS and CDR2 FQNEAQ come from the germline V gene. Unmatched junction bases numbered 7, after V lost 2 bases and J lost 3 bases.

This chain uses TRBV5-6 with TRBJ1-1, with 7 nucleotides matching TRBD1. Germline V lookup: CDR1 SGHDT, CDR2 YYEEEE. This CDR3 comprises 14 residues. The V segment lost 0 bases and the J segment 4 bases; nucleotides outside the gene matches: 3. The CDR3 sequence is CASSLVSGGTEAFF. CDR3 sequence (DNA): TGTGCCAGCAGCTTGGTGTCAGGGGGCACTGAAGCTTTCTTT.

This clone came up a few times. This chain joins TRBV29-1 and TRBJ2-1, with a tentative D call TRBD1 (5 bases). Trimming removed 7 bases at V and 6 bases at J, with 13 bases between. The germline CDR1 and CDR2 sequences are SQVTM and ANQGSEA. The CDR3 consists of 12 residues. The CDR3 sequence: CSGWERGNEQFF. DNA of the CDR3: TGCAGCGGGTGGGAAAGGGGCAATGAGCAGTTCTTC.

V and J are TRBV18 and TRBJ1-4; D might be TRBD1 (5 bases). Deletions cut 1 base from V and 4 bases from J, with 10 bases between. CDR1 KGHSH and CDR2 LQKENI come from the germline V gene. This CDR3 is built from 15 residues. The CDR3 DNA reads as TGTGCCAGCTCACCACTCCAGGGCCGTAATGAAAAACTGTTTTTT. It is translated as CASSPLQGRNEKLFF.

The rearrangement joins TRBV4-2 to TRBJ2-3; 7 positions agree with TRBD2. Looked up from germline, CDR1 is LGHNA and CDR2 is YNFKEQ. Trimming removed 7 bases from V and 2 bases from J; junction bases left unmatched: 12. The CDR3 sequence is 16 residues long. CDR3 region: CASTPERTRTTDTQYF. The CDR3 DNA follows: TGTGCCAGCACCCCCGAACGGACTAGGACCACAGATACGCAGTATTTT.

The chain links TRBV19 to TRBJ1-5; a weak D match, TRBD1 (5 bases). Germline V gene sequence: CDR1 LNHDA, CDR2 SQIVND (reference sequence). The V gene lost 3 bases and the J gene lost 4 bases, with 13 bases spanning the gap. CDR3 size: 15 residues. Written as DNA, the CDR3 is TGTGCCAGTAGTATGGGAAGGGACTTAAATCAGCCCCAGCATTTT. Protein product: CASSMGRDLNQPQHF.

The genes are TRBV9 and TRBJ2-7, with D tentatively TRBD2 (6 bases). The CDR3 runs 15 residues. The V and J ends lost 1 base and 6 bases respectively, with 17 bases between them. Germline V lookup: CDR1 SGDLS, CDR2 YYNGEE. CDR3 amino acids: CASSVRGLPPGEQYF. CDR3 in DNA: TGTGCCAGCAGCGTACGGGGACTTCCACCGGGCGAGCAGTACTTC.

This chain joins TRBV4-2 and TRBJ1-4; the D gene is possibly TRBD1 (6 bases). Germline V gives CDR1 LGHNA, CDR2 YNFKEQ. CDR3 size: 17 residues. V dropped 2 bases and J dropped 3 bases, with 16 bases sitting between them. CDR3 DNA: TGTGCCAGCAGCCAAAAGGGGGGGGTTGGCGCTAATGAAAAACTGTTTTTT. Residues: CASSQKGGVGANEKLFF.